The clone carrying this T cell receptor (delta chain) was counted at least ten times. TCRdb lists the protein of a much larger clone for this DNA, which differs at residue 5, so this is likely a read error; the protein given here is translated from the DNA itself. Germline assignment: CDR1 TSWWSYY and CDR2 QGS. This CDR3 region has 17 residues. The ends were cut back, 4 bases at V and 2 bases at J, with 20 bases in the middle. Vgamma9/Vdelta2+ and Vdelta2-negative gammadelta T cells were flow-sorted from PBMC for bulk sequencing. This sample is part of a study of γδ T cells in repeated Plasmodium falciparum infection. TCRdb ran CATT on the multiplex PCR reads. The sample consists of approximately 53,000 delta-chain clones, approximately 1.5% of them appearing once.

This sequence joins TRDV1 and TRDJ1, with unresolved D. Material: gamma-delta T cells from blood. The clonotype comes from a pool of human donors (malaria-infected and uninfected, not separated). In DNA form, the CDR3 reads TGTGCTCTTGGGGGCAACCTTTTTCACGTAAAAACCGATAAACTCATCTTT. It encodes CALGGNLFHVKTDKLIF.